This is a list of T cell receptor beta chains from one sample in a study of quantifying T cell responses using KT2 cells. TCRdb re-called the UMI-ligation and nested PCR reads with MiXCR, one entry per CDR3 protein. In the table there are tens of thousands of distinct CDR3 sequences, approximately 6.8% of which are singletons. Input material: PBMCs spiked with cells of the T cell clone KT2. The source of these receptors is a human donor. The conserved cysteine and the conserved F or W are not part of the CDR3 here. The D gene is left open where the match is weak.

>TRBV20-1|TRBD1|TRBJ2-7
SARVDRGLGEQY
>TRBV2|TRBD1|TRBJ1-2
ASSPGTGYGYT
>TRBV10-3|.|TRBJ2-1
AISDGEGENPNEQF
>TRBV3-1|TRBD1|TRBJ1-2
ASSPSSGTGTTIYGYT
>TRBV6-2/TRBV6-3|TRBD1|TRBJ2-1
ASSYRDRKLYNEQF
>TRBV4-1|.|TRBJ2-3
ASSQDTDTQY
>TRBV28|.|TRBJ1-6
ASSFGGSYNSPLH
>TRBV12-5|.|TRBJ2-1
ASGLSNEQF
>TRBV20-1|.|TRBJ2-7
SGGPNSYEQY
>TRBV29-1|.|TRBJ2-7
SVGGQYSYEQY